These 30 T cell receptor beta chains originate from one sample sequenced in a study of cytomegalovirus exposure and HLA in healthy donors. A multiplex PCR was run with 60 Vbeta primers and 13 Jbeta primers. Profiling relied on immunoSEQ multiplex PCR, and the TCRdb table lists in-frame clones only, not all of them. The sample lists 150,000 to 200,000 clones, roughly 75% occurring once. Sequenced sample: PBMCs. The source is a man younger than 35 in good health and CMV-seropositive.

The J gene is TRBJ2-1, the V gene TRBV28; D is perhaps TRBD2 (7 bases). The germline gives CDR1 MDHEN, CDR2 SYDVKM. V was shortened by 3 bases and J by 7 bases, with 19 bases between the two germline ends. CDR3 length: 16 residues. The CDR3 loop is CASSLSPGGARNEQFF. CDR3 sequence (DNA): TGTGCCAGCAGTTTGAGTCCGGGGGGCGCAAGGAATGAGCAGTTCTTC. Full variable domain (rest looked up from reference TRBV28 and TRBJ2-1): DVKVTQSSRYLVKRTGEKVFLECVQDMDHENMFWYRQDPGLGLRLIYFSYDVKMKEKGDIPEGYSVSREKKERFSLILESASTNQTSMYLCASSLSPGGARNEQFFGPGTRLTVL.

The chain combines TRBV5-1 with TRBJ2-7; 15 nucleotides align to TRBD2. CDR3 size: 18 residues. CDR1 and CDR2 (germline): SGHRS, YFSETQ. Germline trimming cut 4 bases from V and 0 bases from J; bases unmatched to any gene: 8. The chain's CDR3 is CASSPGLAGGYSSYEQYF. CDR3 nucleotides: TGCGCCAGCAGCCCCGGACTAGCGGGAGGGTATTCCTCCTACGAGCAGTACTTC. Using reference TRBV5-1 and TRBJ2-7 for the parts outside the CDR3, the full variable domain is KAGVTQTPRYLIKTRGQQVTLSCSPISGHRSVSWYQQTPGQGLQFLFEYFSETQRNKGNFPGRFSGRQFSNSRSEMNVSTLELGDSALYLCASSPGLAGGYSSYEQYFGPGTRLTVT.

The chain carries TRBV4-1 and TRBJ2-7, with TRBD2 identical over 8 bases. V trimming: 3 bases; J trimming: 1 base; junction bases outside the gene matches: 8. CDR1 and CDR2 (germline): MGHRA, YSYEKL. This CDR3 contains 16 residues. As DNA, the CDR3 is TGCGCCAGCAGCCAGGATGAACTAGCGGCTTCCTACGAGCAGTACTTC. This encodes CASSQDELAASYEQYF.

This clone was recorded only once. The chain employs TRBV6-5 and TRBJ1-5; no clear D. V was cut by 2 bases and J by 0 bases, with 8 bases left in between. The CDR3 has 15 residues. The V gene's germline CDR1 is MNHEY and CDR2 SVGAGI. The CDR3 DNA follows: TGTGCCAGCAGTTACGGTAGTAATAGCAATCAGCCCCAGCATTTT. Its translation: CASSYGSNSNQPQHF.

J is TRBJ1-1 and V is TRBV5-1; TRBD1 matches 9 bases. Germline V CDR1 and CDR2: SGHRS, YFSETQ. The CDR3 runs 14 residues. V gave up 4 bases and J gave up 5 bases; unmatched junction bases: 6. CDR3 residues: CASSRGTGRTEAFF. DNA of the CDR3: TGCGCCAGCAGCCGAGGGACAGGGAGAACTGAAGCTTTCTTT.

The chain employs TRBV10-2 and TRBJ1-5; 8 bases match TRBD1. The V segment lost 5 bases and the J segment 7 bases; nucleotides outside the gene matches: 7. Germline-derived CDR1 and CDR2 are WSHSY and SAAADI. This CDR3 comprises 14 residues. The chain's CDR3 is CASSQGASRQPQHF. The DNA of the CDR3 is TGCGCCAGCAGTCAGGGGGCGTCCCGGCAGCCCCAGCATTTT.

There are a few counts of this clone. This chain joins TRBV7-9 and TRBJ2-3; tentative D call: TRBD1 (6 bases). V lost 4 bases to trimming and J lost 2 bases, with 13 bases between them. Germline CDR1 SEHNR, CDR2 FQNEAQ (reference sequence). This CDR3 region has 15 residues. This CDR3 reads CASSYQTGPTDTQYF. CDR3 in DNA: TGTGCCAGCAGCTATCAGACAGGTCCCACAGATACGCAGTATTTT.

The chain has TRBV18 and TRBJ2-5, with 10 bases matching TRBD2. Germline values: CDR1 KGHSH, CDR2 LQKENI. This CDR3 contains 16 residues. V trimming: 4 bases; J trimming: 2 bases; junction bases outside the gene matches: 7. The CDR3 is CASSLTSGFLQETQYF. In nucleotides, the CDR3 is TGTGCCAGCTCACTGACTAGCGGGTTCCTTCAAGAGACCCAGTACTTC.

The CDR3 spells CANGRGLGTEAFF. For the CDR3, the DNA is TGTGCCAACGGAAGGGGGTTGGGCACTGAAGCTTTCTTT. J is TRBJ1-1 and V is TRBV11-2, with a tentative D call TRBD1 (6 bases). Trimming cost V 10 bases and J 4 bases, with 16 bases left between them. The germline CDR1 and CDR2 sequences are SGHAT and FQNNGV. The CDR3 has 13 residues.

The V and J genes are TRBV25-1 and TRBJ2-7, with TRBD2 identical over 10 bases. CDR3 length equals 15 residues. In germline, CDR1 is MGHDK, CDR2 SYGVNS. V was pared by 1 base and J by 4 bases, with 4 bases of the junction left unmatched. DNA for the CDR3: TGTGCCAGCAGTGAATCGTGGACTAGCGGTTACGAGCAGTACTTC. This codes for CASSESWTSGYEQYF.

The gene calls are TRBV19 and TRBJ1-5; TRBD1 agrees at 10 bases. This CDR3 is built from 14 residues. After removal of 5 bases from V and 2 bases from J, the junction contained 0 bases not matched to a gene. In germline, CDR1 is LNHDA, CDR2 SQIVND (reference sequence). The CDR3 DNA reads as TGTGCCAGTAGTGGACAGGGGGGCAATCAGCCCCAGCATTTT. This codes for CASSGQGGNQPQHF.

This clone showed up just a few times. This specimen includes other DNA sequences encoding the same CDR3. This sequence joins TRBV28 and TRBJ2-7, with 7 positions matching TRBD2. Trimming took 5 bases from V and 0 from J; bases not matched to a gene: 10. Looked up from germline, CDR1 is MDHEN and CDR2 is SYDVKM. The CDR3 totals 16 residues. CDR3 protein: CASSRGVGGSSYEQYF. DNA of the CDR3: TGTGCCAGCAGTCGAGGTGTCGGCGGGAGCTCCTACGAGCAGTACTTC.

In its sample, this clone was seen once. The CDR3 protein is CASSSFTQGQGKTYF. CDR3 nucleotides: TGTGCCAGCAGTTCCTTTACCCAAGGACAGGGAAAGACGTACTTC. The rearrangement joins TRBV27 to TRBJ2-7, with 8 bases that match TRBD1. The CDR3 sequence is 15 residues long. The germline CDR1 and CDR2 sequences are MNHEY and SMNVEV (reference sequence). Trimming removed 4 bases from V and 12 bases from J; junction bases left unmatched: 17.

The V call is TRBV5-1, the J call TRBJ2-7; maybe TRBD1 (6 bases). This CDR3 is built from 15 residues. Trimming removed 3 bases from V and 8 bases from J, with 21 bases in between. Germline V CDR1 and CDR2: SGHRS, YFSETQ. In nucleotides, the CDR3 is TGCGCCAGCAGCTCCGATGGATCGGGACAACTACAGCAGTACTTC. The encoded protein is CASSSDGSGQLQQYF.

The CDR3 reads CASGGAGELFF. The CDR3 bases are TGTGCCAGCGGAGGGGCCGGGGAGCTGTTTTTT. The chain couples TRBV27 to TRBJ2-2; tentative D call: TRBD2 (6 bases). Germline CDR1 reads MNHEY; CDR2 reads SMNVEV (reference sequence). The CDR3 runs 11 residues. Trimming cost V 8 bases and J 6 bases, with 7 bases left between them.

This clone appeared once. The chain joins TRBV29-1 to TRBJ2-7, with 11 bases matching TRBD2. V lost 6 bases to trimming and J lost 8 bases; unmatched junction nucleotides: 9. Germline loops: CDR1 SQVTM, CDR2 ANQGSEA. The CDR3 has 13 amino acids. In DNA form, the CDR3 reads TGCAGCGTCAGGGGACTAGCGGTGACGCAGCAGTACTTC. It is translated as CSVRGLAVTQQYF.

This chain connects TRBV9 to TRBJ2-3; D is possibly TRBD2 (5 bases). Germline V gene lookup returns CDR1 SGDLS and CDR2 YYNGEE. CDR3 length: 15 residues. V dropped 4 bases and J dropped 5 bases, with 17 bases sitting between them. The CDR3 nucleotides read TGTGCCAGCAGCCCAGGCGGGCAGAAGGGAGATACGCAGTATTTT. It translates to CASSPGGQKGDTQYF.

The chain carries TRBV28 and TRBJ1-4; 10 bases are shared with TRBD1. Germline CDR1 MDHEN, CDR2 SYDVKM. V was clipped by 8 bases and J by 7 bases; unmatched bases: 16. The CDR3 spans 17 residues. The CDR3 DNA sequence: TGTGCCAGCGGTTATCAAGCAGGGACAGGGGTTGGTGAAAAACTGTTTTTT. It codes for CASGYQAGTGVGEKLFF.

This rearrangement joins TRBV28 to TRBJ1-2; a possible D gene is TRBD1 (6 bases). The germline gives CDR1 MDHEN, CDR2 SYDVKM. The CDR3 spans 14 residues. V was clipped by 6 bases and J by 4 bases, with 15 bases between them. The CDR3 DNA sequence: TGTGCCAGCAGAGAGGACAGCAGCGTCTATGGCTACACCTTC. Encoded protein: CASREDSSVYGYTF.

The chain links TRBV5-4 to TRBJ2-3; maybe TRBD2 (6 bases). Germline V CDR1 and CDR2: SGHNT, YYREEE (reference sequence). V lost 4 bases to trimming and J lost 0 bases, with 9 bases between them. The CDR3 has 14 residues. CDR3 nucleotide sequence: TGTGCCAGCAGCGATCTAGCGAGCACAGATACGCAGTATTTT. Its protein product is CASSDLASTDTQYF.

Remarks on this clone: The sample holds other DNA sequences that translate to the same CDR3. The V and J genes are TRBV7-3 and TRBJ2-1; 15 positions match TRBD2. The V segment lost 3 bases and the J segment 7 bases; nucleotides outside the gene matches: 1. The germline V gene encodes CDR1 SGHTA and CDR2 FQGTGA. The CDR3 loop spans 15 amino acids. Here the CDR3 reads CASSLGLAGGNEQFF. CDR3 DNA: TGTGCCAGCAGCTTGGGACTAGCGGGAGGAAATGAGCAGTTCTTC.

The chain has TRBV18 and TRBJ1-5, with D possibly being TRBD1 (5 bases). V lost 1 base, J lost 5 bases, and 9 bases lay in between. Germline CDR1 is KGHSH and CDR2 is LQKENI. CDR3 length equals 14 residues. This chain's CDR3 is CASSPQGLDQPQHF. DNA for the CDR3: TGTGCCAGCTCACCACAGGGGTTAGATCAGCCCCAGCATTTT.

The rearrangement links TRBV15 to TRBJ2-5; a possible D gene is TRBD1 (6 bases). The end of the DNA aligns better with TRBJ2-7, so the J call may be wrong. CDR1 is LNHNV and CDR2 is YYDKDF in the germline V gene (reference sequence). CDR3 size: 14 residues. DNA of the CDR3: TGTGCCACCAGCAGGCGGACAGCCCCTTACGAGCAGTACTTC. Translation gives CATSRRTAPYEQYF.

On this clone: At one boundary the junction diverges from the germline segment, which might be a read error. The chain uses TRBV27 and TRBJ2-2, with D possibly TRBD1 on 5 matching bases. This CDR3 is built from 14 residues. Germline V gene sequence: CDR1 MNHEY, CDR2 SMNVEV (reference sequence). CDR3 DNA sequence: TGTGCCAGCACTTTAGCAGGGCCGGCCGGGGAGCTGTTTTTT. Protein product: CASTLAGPAGELFF.

This clone was recorded only once. The chain recombines TRBV15 with TRBJ2-7, with D tentatively TRBD2 (6 bases). The CDR3 runs to 12 residues. Looked up from germline, CDR1 is LNHNV and CDR2 is YYDKDF (reference sequence). V gave up 5 bases and J gave up 8 bases, with 13 bases separating them. The CDR3, as DNA: TGTGCCACCAGCCGCCGGGACTCGCAGCAGTACTTC. This codes for CATSRRDSQQYF.

The chain joins TRBV4-1 to TRBJ2-7; D may be TRBD2 (6 bases). Germline assignment: CDR1 MGHRA and CDR2 YSYEKL. V was pared by 3 bases and J by 3 bases, with 9 bases between. The CDR3 loop spans 13 amino acids. CDR3 in DNA: TGCGCCAGCAGCCAGGGGACTTTCTACGAGCAGTACTTC. It encodes CASSQGTFYEQYF.

V gene TRBV10-3 combines with J gene TRBJ1-2; D is unresolved. Germline V CDR1 and CDR2: ENHRY, SYGVKD. The ends were cut back, 0 bases at V and 6 bases at J, with 8 bases in the middle. The CDR3 sequence is 13 residues long. CDR3 nucleotide sequence: TGTGCCATCAGTGAGTCGGGCCATGATGGCTACACCTTC. Translated, it gives CAISESGHDGYTF.

The chain uses TRBV27 and TRBJ2-1; perhaps TRBD2 as D (5 bases). The germline CDR1 and CDR2 sequences are MNHEY and SMNVEV (reference sequence). CDR3 length: 16 residues. Trimming shortened V by 0 bases and J by 0 bases, and 9 bases separated the two germline ends. CDR3 amino acids: CASSLSAVSSYNEQFF. CDR3 DNA: TGTGCCAGCAGTTTATCAGCGGTGAGCTCCTACAATGAGCAGTTCTTC.

This clone occurred a few times. A junction boundary mismatches the germline segment, possibly from a read error. The genes are TRBV7-9 and TRBJ2-2; D unclear. There are 16 residues in the CDR3. Germline CDR1 is SEHNR and CDR2 is FQNEAQ (reference sequence). The CDR3 bases are TGTGCCCGCAGCTTTGGTTCTAGAAGCATTCTCGGGGAGCTGTTTTTT. Amino acids: CARSFGSRSILGELFF. The entire variable domain, with the rest obtained from reference TRBV7-9 and TRBJ2-2, is as follows: DTGVSQNPRHKITKRGQNVTFRCDPISEHNRLYWYRQTLGQGPEFLTYFQNEAQLEKSRLLSDRFSAERPKGSFSTLEIQRTEQGDSAMYLCARSFGSRSILGELFFGEGSRLTVL.

The chain links TRBV5-1 to TRBJ2-3; 7 bases match TRBD2. CDR3 length: 17 residues. The V gene end was trimmed by 4 bases and the J gene end by 0 bases; junction bases not matched to a gene: 11. Germline CDR1 SGHRS, CDR2 YFSETQ. CDR3 sequence reads: CASSTSGEGLSTDTQYF. The CDR3 bases are TGCGCCAGCAGCACCTCCGGGGAGGGCCTCAGCACAGATACGCAGTATTTT.